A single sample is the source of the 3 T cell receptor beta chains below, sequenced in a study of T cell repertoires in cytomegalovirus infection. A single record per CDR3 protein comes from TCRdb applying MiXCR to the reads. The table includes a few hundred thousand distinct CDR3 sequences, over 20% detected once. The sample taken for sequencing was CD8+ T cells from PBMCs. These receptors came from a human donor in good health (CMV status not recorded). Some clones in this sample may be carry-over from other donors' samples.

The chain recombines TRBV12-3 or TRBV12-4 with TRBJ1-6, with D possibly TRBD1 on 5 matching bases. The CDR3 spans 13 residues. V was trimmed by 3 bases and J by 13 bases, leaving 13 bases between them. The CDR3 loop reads CASSFGPRGPLHF. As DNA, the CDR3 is TGTGCCAGCAGTTTCGGGCCCCGGGGGCCCCTCCACTTT.

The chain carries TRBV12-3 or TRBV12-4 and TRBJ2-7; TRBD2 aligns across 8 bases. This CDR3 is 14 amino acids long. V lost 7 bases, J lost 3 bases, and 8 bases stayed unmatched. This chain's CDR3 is CASTNGRGGYEQYF. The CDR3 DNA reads TGTGCCAGCACCAATGGACGGGGGGGCTACGAGCAGTACTTC.

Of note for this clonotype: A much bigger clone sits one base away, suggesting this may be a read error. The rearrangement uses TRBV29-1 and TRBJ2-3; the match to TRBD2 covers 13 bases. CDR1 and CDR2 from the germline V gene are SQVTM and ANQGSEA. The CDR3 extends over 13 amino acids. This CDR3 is CSGLAGGPDTQSF. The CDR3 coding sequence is TGCAGCGGACTAGCGGGGGGCCCAGATACGCAGTCTTTT.